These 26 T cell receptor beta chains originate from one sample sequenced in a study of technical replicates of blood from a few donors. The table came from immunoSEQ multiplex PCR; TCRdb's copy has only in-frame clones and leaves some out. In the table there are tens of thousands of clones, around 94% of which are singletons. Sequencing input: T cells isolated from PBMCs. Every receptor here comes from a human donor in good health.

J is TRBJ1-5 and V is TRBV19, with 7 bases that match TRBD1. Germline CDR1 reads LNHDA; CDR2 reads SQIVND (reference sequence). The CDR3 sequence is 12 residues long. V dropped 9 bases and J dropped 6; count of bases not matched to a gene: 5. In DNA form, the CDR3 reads TGTGCCAGCAGAGACAGGGTTCAGCCCCAGCATTTT. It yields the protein CASRDRVQPQHF.

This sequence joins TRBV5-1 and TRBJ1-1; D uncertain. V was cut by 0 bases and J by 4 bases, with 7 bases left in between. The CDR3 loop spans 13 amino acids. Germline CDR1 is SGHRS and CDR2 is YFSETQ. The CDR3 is CASSLERGTEAFF. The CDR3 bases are TGCGCCAGCAGCTTGGAACGGGGCACTGAAGCTTTCTTT.

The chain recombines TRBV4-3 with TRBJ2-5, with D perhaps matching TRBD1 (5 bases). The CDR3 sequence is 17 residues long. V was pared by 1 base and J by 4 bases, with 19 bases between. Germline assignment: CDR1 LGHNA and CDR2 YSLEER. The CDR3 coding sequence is TGCGCCAGCAGCCAAGGAGCGCGAGGAGTACAGGTAGAGACCCAGTACTTC. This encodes CASSQGARGVQVETQYF.

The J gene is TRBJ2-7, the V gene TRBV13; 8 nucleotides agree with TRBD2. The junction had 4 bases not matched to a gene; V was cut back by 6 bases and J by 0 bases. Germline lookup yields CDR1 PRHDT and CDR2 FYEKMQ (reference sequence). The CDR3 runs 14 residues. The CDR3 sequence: CASRREGTSYEQYF. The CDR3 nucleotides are TGTGCCAGCAGACGGGAGGGCACCTCCTACGAGCAGTACTTC.

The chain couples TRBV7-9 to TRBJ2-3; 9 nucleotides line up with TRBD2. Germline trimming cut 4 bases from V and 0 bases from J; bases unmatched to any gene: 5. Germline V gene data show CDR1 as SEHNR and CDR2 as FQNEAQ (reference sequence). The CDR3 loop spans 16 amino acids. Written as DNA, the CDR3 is TGTGCCAGCAGCTCGCTAACTAGCGGGAGCACAGATACGCAGTATTTT. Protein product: CASSSLTSGSTDTQYF. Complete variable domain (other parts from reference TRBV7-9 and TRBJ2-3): DTGVSQNPRHKITKRGQNVTFRCDPISEHNRLYWYRQTLGQGPEFLTYFQNEAQLEKSRLLSDRFSAERPKGSFSTLEIQRTEQGDSAMYLCASSSLTSGSTDTQYFGPGTRLTVL.

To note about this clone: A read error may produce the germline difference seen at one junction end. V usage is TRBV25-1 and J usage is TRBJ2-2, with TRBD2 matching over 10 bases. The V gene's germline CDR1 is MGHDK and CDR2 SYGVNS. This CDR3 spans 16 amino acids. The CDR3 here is CASSEYTSGNSGELFF. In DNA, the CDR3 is TGTGCCAGCAGTGAATATACTAGCGGGAACTCCGGGGAGCTGTTTTTT. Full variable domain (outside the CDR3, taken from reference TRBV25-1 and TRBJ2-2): EADIYQTPRYLVIGTGKKITLECSQTMGHDKMYWYQQDPGMELHLIHYSYGVNSTEKGDLSSESTVSRIRTEHFPLTLESARPSHTSQYLCASSEYTSGNSGELFFGEGSRLTVL.

The CDR3 loop reads CASSLPLAKNIQYF. The CDR3 bases are TGTGCCAGCAGTTTACCTCTAGCCAAAAACATTCAGTACTTC. The chain has TRBV28 and TRBJ2-4; D call uncertain. This CDR3 has 14 residues. Germline CDR1 and CDR2: MDHEN and SYDVKM. V shed 2 bases and J shed 0 bases, with 5 bases lying between them.

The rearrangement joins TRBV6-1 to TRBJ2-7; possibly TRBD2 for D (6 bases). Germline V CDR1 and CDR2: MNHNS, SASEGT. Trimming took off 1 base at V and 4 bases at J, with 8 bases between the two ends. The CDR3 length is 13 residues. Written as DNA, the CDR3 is TGTGCCAGCAGTGAAGAGGGAGGATACGAGCAGTACTTC. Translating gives CASSEEGGYEQYF.

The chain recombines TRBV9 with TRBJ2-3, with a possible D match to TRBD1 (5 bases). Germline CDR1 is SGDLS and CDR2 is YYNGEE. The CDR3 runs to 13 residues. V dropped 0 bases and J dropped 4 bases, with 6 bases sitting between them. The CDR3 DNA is TGTGCCAGCAGCGTAGTAGGGGCAGATACGCAGTATTTT. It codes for CASSVVGADTQYF.

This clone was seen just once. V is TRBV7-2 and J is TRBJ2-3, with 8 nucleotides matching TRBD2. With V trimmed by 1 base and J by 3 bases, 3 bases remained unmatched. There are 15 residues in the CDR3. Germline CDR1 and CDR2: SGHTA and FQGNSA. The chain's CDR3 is CASSLVASGTDTQYF. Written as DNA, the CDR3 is TGTGCCAGCAGCTTAGTCGCTAGCGGGACAGATACGCAGTATTTT.

The CDR3 DNA reads as TGTGCCTGGAGGGGACTAGCGGGATACTATACGCAGTATTTT. Residues: CAWRGLAGYYTQYF. This chain uses TRBV30 with TRBJ2-3; TRBD2 matches at 13 bases. This CDR3 spans 14 amino acids. From germline, CDR1 is GTSNPN and CDR2 SVGIG (reference sequence). V lost 3 bases, J lost 7 bases, and 4 bases stayed unmatched.

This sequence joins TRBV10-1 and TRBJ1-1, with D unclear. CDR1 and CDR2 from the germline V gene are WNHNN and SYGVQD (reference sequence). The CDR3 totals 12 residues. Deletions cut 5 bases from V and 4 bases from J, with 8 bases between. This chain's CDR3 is CASSPGSTEAFF. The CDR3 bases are TGCGCCAGCAGTCCCGGGAGCACTGAAGCTTTCTTT.

The CDR3 region is CASSLDDHNEQFF. The CDR3 nucleotides read TGTGCCAGCAGTCTAGACGACCACAATGAGCAGTTCTTC. The chain uses TRBV5-6 and TRBJ2-1; D remains unclear. This CDR3 contains 13 residues. Germline values: CDR1 SGHDT, CDR2 YYEEEE. Trimming removed 5 bases from V and 5 bases from J, with 11 bases in between. The full variable domain, its missing parts supplied by reference TRBV5-6 and TRBJ2-1, is DAGVTQSPTHLIKTRGQQVTLRCSPKSGHDTVSWYQQALGQGPQFIFQYYEEEERQRGNFPDRFSGHQFPNYSSELNVNALLLGDSALYLCASSLDDHNEQFFGPGTRLTVL.

As DNA, the CDR3 is TGTGCCAGCAGTGAATATGGACAGGGCAACGAGCAGTACTTC. Translated: CASSEYGQGNEQYF. The V gene is TRBV25-1, the J gene TRBJ2-7; 8 bases line up with TRBD1. V was clipped by 0 bases and J by 5 bases; unmatched bases: 3. This CDR3 region has 14 residues. Germline CDR1 MGHDK, CDR2 SYGVNS.

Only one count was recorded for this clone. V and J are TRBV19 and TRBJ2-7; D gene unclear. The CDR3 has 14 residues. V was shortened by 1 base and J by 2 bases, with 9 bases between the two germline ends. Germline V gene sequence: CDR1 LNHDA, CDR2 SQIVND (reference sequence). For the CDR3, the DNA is TGTGCCAGTAGTATAGCGGGTAGACCCTACGAGCAGTACTTC. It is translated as CASSIAGRPYEQYF.

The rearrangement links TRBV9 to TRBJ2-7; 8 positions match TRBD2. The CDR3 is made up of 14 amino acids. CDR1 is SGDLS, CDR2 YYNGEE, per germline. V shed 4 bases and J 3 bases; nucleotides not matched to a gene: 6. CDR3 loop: CASSPRTSSYEQYF. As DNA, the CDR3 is TGTGCCAGCAGCCCCAGGACTAGCAGCTACGAGCAGTACTTC.

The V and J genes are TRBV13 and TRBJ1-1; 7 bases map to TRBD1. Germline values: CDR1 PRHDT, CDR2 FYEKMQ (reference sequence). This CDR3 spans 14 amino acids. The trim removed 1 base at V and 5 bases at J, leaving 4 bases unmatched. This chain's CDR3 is CASSLVQGSTEAFF. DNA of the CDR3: TGTGCCAGCAGCTTAGTACAGGGGAGTACTGAAGCTTTCTTT.

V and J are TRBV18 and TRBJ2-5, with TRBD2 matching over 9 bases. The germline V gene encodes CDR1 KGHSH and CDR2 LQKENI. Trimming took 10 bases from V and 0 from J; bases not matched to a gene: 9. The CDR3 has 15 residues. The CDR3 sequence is CATTPTSGYQETQYF. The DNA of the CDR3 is TGTGCCACCACCCCTACTAGCGGGTACCAAGAGACCCAGTACTTC.

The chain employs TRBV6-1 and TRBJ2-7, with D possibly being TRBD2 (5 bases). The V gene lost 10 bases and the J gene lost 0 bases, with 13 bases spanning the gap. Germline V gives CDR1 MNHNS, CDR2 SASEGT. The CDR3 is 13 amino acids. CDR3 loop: CATRLPSSYEQYF. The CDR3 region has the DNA TGTGCCACCAGACTACCGAGCTCCTACGAGCAGTACTTC.

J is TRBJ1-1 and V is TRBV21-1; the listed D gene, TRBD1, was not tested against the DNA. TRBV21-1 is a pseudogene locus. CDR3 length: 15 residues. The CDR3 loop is CASSKQQGAGTEAFF. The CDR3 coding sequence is TGTGCCAGCAGCAAACAACAGGGGGCAGGCACTGAAGCTTTCTTT.

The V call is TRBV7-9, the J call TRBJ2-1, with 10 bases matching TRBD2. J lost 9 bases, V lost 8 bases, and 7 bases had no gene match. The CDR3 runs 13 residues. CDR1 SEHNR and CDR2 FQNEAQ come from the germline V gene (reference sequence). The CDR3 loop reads CASYIAGGREQFF. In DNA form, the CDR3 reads TGTGCCAGCTACATAGCGGGGGGACGTGAGCAGTTCTTC.

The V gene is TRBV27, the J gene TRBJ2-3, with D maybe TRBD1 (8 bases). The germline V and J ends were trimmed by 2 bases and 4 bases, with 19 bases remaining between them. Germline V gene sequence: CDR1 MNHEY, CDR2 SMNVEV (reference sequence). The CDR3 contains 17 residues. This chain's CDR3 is CASSLGWTGRVADTQYF. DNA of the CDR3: TGTGCCAGCAGTTTAGGATGGACAGGGAGGGTGGCAGATACGCAGTATTTT.

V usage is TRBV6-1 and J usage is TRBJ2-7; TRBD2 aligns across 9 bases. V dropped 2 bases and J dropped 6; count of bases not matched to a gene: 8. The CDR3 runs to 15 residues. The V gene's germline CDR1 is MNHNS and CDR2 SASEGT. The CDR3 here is CASSESPGLAGEQYF. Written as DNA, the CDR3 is TGTGCCAGCAGTGAAAGTCCGGGACTAGCAGGCGAGCAGTACTTC.

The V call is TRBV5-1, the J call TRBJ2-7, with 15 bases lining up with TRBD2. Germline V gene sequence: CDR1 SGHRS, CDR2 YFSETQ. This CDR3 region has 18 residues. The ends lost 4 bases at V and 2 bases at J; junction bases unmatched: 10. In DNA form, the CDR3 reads TGCGCCAGCAGCCCAGGGGGACTAGCGGGAGGCGCTACCTACGAGCAGTACTTC. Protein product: CASSPGGLAGGATYEQYF.

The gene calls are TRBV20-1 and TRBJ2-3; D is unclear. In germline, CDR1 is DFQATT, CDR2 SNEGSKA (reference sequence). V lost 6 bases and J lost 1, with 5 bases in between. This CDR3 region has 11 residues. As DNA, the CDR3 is TGCAGTGCCGGAGGCACAGATACGCAGTATTTT. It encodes CSAGGTDTQYF.

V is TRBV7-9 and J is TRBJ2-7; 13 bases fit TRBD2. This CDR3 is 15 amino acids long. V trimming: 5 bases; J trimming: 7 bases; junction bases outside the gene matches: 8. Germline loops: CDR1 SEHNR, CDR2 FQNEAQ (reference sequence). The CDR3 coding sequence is TGTGCCAGCAGCCCCGGACTAGCGGGGGCCGAAGAGCAGTACTTC. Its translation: CASSPGLAGAEEQYF.